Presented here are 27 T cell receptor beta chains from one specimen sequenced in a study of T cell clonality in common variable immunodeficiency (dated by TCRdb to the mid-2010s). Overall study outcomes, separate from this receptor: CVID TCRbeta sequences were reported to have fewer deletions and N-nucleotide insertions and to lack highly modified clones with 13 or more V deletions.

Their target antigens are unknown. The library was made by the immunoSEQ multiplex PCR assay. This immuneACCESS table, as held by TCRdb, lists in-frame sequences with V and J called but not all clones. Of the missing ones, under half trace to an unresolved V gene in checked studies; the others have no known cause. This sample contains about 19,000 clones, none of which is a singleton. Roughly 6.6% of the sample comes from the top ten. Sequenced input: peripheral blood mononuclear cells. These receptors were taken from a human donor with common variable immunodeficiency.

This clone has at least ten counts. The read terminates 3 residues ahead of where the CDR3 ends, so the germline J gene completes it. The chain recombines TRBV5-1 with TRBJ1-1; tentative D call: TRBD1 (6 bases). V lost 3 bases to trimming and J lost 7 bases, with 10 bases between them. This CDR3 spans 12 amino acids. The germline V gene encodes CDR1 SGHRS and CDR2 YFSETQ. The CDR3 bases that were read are TGCGCCAGCAGCTCAGGGGAATTTGAA. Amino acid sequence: CASSSGEFE. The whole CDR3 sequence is CASSSGEFEAFF.

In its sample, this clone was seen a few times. Here the CDR3 reads CASSFPGDTQYF. The CDR3 DNA, read in part, is TGTGCCAGCAGCTTTCCGGGGGATACG. The gene calls are TRBV7-9 and TRBJ2-3; TRBD2 is a possible D gene (5 bases). The read is 3 residues too short to cover the CDR3 end, so that end is filled in from the germline J gene. Trimming stripped 3 bases from V and 6 bases from J, with 7 bases between. The CDR3 extends over 12 amino acids. CDR1 and CDR2 from the germline V gene are SEHNR and FQNEAQ (reference sequence).

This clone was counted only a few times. The DNA read from the CDR3 is TGTGCCAGCCATACGGGTTCCTACGAG. The encoded protein is CASHTGSYE. The complete CDR3 reads CASHTGSYEQYF. V is TRBV2 and J is TRBJ2-7, with D unresolved. The CDR3 end is not reached by the read, which stops 3 residues before it; the germline J gene fills it in. The CDR3 is 12 amino acids. Trimming shortened V by 8 bases and J by 1 base, and 9 bases separated the two germline ends. Per the germline V gene, CDR1 is SNHLY and CDR2 is FYNNEI.

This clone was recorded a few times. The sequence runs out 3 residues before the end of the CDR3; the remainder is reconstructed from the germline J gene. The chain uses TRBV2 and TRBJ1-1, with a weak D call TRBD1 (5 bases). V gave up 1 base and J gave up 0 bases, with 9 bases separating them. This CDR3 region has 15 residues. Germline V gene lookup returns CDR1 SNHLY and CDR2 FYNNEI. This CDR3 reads CASSEDRRMNTEAFF. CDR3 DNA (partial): TGTGCCAGCAGTGAAGACAGGAGGATGAACACTGAA.

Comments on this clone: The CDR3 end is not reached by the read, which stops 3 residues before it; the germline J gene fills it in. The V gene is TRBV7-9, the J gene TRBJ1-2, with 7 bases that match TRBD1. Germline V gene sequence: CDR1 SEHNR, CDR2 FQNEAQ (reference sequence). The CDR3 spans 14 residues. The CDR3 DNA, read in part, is TGTGCCAGCAGCTTAGATTGGTCAGGGGGAGGC. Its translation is CASSLDWSGGG. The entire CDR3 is CASSLDWSGGGYTF. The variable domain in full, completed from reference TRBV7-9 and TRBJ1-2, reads DTGVSQNPRHKITKRGQNVTFRCDPISEHNRLYWYRQTLGQGPEFLTYFQNEAQLEKSRLLSDRFSAERPKGSFSTLEIQRTEQGDSAMYLCASSLDWSGGGYTFGSGTRLTVV.

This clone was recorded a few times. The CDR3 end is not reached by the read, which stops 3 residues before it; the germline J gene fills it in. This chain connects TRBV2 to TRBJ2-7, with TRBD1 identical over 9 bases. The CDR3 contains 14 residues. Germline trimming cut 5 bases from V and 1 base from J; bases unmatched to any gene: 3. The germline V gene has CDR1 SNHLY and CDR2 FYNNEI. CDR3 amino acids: CASSRDRASYEQYF. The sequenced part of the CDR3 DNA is TGTGCCAGCAGTAGGGACAGGGCATCCTACGAG.

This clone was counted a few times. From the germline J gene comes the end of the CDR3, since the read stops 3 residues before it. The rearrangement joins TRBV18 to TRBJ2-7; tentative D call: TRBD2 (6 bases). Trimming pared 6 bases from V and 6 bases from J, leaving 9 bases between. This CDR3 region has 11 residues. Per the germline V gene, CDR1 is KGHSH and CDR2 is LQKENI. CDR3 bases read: TGTGCCAGCTCTCACGGGGGCGAG. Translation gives CASSHGGE. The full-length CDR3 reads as CASSHGGEQYF.

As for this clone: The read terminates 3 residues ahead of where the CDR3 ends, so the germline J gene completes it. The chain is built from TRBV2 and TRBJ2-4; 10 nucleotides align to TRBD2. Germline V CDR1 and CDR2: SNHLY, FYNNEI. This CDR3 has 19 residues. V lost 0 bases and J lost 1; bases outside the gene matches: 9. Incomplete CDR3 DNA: TGTGCCAGCAGTGAAGCCACTGGAGCGGGAGGGATCGCCAAAAACATT. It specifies CASSEATGAGGIAKNI. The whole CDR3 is CASSEATGAGGIAKNIQYF.

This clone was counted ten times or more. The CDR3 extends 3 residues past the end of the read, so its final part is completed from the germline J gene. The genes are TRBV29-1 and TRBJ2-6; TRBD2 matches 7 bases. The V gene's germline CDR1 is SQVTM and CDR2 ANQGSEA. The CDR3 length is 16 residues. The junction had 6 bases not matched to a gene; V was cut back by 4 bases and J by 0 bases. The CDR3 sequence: CSVAPTSSSGANVLTF. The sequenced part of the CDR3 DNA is TGCAGCGTTGCCCCGACTAGCAGCTCTGGGGCCAACGTC.

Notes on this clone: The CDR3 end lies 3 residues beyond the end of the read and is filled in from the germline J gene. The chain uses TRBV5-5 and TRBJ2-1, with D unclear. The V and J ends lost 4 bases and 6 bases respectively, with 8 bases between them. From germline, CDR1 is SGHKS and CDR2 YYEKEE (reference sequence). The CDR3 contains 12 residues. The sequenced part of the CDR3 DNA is TGTGCCAGCAGCCTAGGCGGCAATGAG. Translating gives CASSLGGNE. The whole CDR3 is CASSLGGNEQFF.

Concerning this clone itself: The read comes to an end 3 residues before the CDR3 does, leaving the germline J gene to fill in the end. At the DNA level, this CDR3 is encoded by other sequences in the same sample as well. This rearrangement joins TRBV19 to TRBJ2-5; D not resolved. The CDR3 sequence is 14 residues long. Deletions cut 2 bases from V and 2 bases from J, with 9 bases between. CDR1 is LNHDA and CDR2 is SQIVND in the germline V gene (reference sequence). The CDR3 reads CASSISRQQETQYF. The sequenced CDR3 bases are TGTGCCAGTAGTATATCGAGGCAGCAAGAGACC.

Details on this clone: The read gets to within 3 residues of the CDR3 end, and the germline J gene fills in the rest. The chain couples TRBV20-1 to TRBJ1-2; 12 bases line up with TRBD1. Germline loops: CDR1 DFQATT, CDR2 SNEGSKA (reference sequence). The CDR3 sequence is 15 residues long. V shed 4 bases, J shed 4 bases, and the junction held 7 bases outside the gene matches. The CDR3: CSATPGQGAVYGYTF. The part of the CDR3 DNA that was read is TGCAGTGCTACGCCGGGACAGGGGGCCGTCTATGGC.

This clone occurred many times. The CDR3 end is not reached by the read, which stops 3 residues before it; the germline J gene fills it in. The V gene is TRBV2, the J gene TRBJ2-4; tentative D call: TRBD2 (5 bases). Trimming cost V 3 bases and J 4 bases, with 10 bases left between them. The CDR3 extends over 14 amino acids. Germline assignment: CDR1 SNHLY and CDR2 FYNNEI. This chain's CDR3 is CASSEPAGKNIQYF. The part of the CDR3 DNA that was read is TGTGCCAGCAGTGAGCCGGCGGGTAAAAACATT.

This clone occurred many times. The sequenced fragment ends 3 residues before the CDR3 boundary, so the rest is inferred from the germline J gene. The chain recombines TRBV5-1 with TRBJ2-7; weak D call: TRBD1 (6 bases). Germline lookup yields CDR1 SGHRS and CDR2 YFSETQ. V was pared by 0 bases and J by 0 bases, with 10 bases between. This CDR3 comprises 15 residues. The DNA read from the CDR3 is TGCGCCAGCAGCTTGGCAGGGGCCTTCTCCTACGAG. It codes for CASSLAGAFSYE. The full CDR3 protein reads CASSLAGAFSYEQYF.

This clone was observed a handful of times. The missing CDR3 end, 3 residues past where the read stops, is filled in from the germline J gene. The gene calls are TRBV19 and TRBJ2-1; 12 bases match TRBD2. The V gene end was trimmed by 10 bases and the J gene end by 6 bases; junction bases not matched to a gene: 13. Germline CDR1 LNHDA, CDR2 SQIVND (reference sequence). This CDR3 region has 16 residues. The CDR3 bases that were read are TGTGCCACGACCCCTTTGACTAGCGGGGGTGGCAATGAG. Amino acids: CATTPLTSGGGNE. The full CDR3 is CATTPLTSGGGNEQFF.

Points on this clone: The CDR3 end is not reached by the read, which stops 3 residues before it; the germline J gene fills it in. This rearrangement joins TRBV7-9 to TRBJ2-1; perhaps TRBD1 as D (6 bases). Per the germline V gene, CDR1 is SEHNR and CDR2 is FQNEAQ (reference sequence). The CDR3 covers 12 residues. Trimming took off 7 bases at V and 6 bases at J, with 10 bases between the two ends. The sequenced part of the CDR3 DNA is TGTGCCAGCACCCTGGACAGCAATGAG. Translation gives CASTLDSNE. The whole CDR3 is CASTLDSNEQFF.

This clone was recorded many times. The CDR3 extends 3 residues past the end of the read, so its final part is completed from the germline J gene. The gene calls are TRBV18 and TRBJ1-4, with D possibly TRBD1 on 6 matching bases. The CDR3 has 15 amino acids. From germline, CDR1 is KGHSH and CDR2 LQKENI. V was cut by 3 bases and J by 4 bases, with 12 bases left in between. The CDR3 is CASSPAQGYNEKLFF. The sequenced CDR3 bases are TGTGCCAGCTCACCGGCCCAGGGGTATAATGAAAAA.

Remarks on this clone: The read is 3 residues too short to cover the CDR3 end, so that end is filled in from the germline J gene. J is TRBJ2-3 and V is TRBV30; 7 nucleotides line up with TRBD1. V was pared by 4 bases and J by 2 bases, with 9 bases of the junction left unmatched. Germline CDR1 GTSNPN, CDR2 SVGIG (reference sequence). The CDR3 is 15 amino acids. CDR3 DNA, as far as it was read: TGTGCCTGGACTTTAGGAACAGGGGCCACAGATACG. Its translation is CAWTLGTGATDT. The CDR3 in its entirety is CAWTLGTGATDTQYF.

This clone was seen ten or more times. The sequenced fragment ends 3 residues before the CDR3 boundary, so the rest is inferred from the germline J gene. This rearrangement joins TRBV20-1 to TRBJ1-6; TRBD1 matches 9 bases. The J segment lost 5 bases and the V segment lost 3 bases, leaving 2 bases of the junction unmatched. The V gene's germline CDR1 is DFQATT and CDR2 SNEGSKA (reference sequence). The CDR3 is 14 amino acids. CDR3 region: CSASRQGDNSPLHF. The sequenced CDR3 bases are TGCAGTGCTAGCAGACAGGGGGATAATTCACCC.

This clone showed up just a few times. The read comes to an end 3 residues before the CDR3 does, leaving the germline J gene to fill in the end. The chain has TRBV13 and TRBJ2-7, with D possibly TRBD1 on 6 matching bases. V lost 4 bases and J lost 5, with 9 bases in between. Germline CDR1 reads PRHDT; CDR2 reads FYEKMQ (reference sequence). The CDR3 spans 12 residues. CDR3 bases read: TGTGCCAGCAGCTCCCAGGGGAACGAG. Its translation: CASSSQGNE. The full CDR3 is CASSSQGNEQYF. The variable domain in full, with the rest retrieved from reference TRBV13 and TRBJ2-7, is AAGVIQSPRHLIKEKRETATLKCYPIPRHDTVYWYQQGPGQDPQFLISFYEKMQSDKGSIPDRFSAQQFSDYHSELNMSSLELGDSALYFCASSSQGNEQYFGPGTRLTVT.

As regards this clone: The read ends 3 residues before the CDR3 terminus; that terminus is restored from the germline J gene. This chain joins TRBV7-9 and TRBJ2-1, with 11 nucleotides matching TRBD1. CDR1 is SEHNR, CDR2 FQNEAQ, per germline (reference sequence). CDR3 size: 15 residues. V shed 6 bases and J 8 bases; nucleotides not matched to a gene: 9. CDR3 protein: CASSSDRGRRDEQFF. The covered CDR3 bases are TGTGCCAGCAGTTCGGACAGGGGGCGCCGCGATGAG. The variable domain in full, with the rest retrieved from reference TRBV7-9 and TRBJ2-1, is DTGVSQNPRHKITKRGQNVTFRCDPISEHNRLYWYRQTLGQGPEFLTYFQNEAQLEKSRLLSDRFSAERPKGSFSTLEIQRTEQGDSAMYLCASSSDRGRRDEQFFGPGTRLTVL.

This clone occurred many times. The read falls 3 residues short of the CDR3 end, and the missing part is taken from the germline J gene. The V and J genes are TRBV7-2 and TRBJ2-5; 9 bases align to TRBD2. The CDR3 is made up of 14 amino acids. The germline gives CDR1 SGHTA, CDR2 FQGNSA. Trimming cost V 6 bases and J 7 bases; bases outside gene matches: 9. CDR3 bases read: TGTGCCAGCAGGGAGGGACTAGCTCTCGGGACC. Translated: CASREGLALGT. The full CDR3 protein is CASREGLALGTQYF.

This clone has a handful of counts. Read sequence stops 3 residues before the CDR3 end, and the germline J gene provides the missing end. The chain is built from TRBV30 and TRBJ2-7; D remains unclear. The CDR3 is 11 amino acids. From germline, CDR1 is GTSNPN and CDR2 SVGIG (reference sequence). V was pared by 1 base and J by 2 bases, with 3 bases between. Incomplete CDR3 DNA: TGTGCCTGGAGTGCTGCCTACGAG. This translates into CAWSAAYE. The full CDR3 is CAWSAAYEQYF. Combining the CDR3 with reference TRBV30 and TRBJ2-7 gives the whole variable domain SQTIHQWPATLVQPVGSPLSLECTVEGTSNPNLYWYRQAAGRGLQLLFYSVGIGQISSEVPQNLSASRPQDRQFILSSKKLLLSDSGFYLCAWSAAYEQYFGPGTRLTVT.

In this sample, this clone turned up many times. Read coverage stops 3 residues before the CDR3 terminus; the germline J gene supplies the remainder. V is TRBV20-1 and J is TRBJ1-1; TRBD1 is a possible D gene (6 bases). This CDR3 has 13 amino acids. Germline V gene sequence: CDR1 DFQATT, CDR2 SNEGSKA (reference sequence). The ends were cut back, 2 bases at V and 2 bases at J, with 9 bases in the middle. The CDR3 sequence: CSARYRENTEAFF. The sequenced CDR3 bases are TGCAGTGCTAGATACAGGGAAAACACTGAA.

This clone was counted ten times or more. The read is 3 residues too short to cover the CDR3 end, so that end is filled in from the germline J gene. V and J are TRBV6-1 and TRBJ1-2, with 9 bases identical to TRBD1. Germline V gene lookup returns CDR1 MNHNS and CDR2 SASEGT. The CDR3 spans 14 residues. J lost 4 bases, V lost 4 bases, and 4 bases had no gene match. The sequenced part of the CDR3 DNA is TGTGCCAGCAGTGGTGGACAGGGGCTCTATGGC. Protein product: CASSGGQGLYG. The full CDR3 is CASSGGQGLYGYTF.

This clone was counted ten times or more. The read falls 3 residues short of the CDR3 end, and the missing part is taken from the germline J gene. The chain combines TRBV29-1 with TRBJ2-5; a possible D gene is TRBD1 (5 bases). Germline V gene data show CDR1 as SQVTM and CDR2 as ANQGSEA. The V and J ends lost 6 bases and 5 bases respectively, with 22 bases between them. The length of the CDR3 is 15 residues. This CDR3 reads CSVQRMGRVGETQYF. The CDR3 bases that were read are TGCAGCGTCCAAAGAATGGGCAGGGTCGGGGAGACC.

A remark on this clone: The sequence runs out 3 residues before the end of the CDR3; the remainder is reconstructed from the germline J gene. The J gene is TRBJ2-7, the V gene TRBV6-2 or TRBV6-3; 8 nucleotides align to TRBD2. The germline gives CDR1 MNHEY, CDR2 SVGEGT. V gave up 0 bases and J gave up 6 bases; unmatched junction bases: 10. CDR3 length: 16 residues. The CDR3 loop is CASSYSTARAGVEQYF. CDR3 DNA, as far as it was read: TGTGCCAGCAGTTACTCGACAGCTCGAGCGGGAGTCGAG.